This TCR beta chain was identified in a study of blood T cell repertoires in COVID-19. Study details: PBMCs, B-cell-depleted T cells, or T cells provided the cDNA or gDNA that made up the material.

TCRdb's copy holds only in-frame clones and misses some; the assay was immunoSEQ multiplex PCR. The sample records about 190,000 clones, roughly nine tenths being singletons. The CDR3 length is 23 residues. V was shortened by 3 bases and J by 0 bases, with 33 bases between the two germline ends. CDR1 is MDHEN and CDR2 is SYDVKM in the germline V gene. The V call is TRBV28, the J call TRBJ1-5; TRBD1 is a possible D gene (5 bases). This clonotype originated in a man aged 25-40 years with acute or convalescent COVID-19. Sample: peripheral blood. The CDR3 DNA reads as TGTGCCAGCAGTTTCCCGTCATCAGTCGGGCAGGGTGGTGGTCGGTATAGCAATCAGCCCCAGCATTTT. It is translated as CASSFPSSVGQGGGRYSNQPQHF.